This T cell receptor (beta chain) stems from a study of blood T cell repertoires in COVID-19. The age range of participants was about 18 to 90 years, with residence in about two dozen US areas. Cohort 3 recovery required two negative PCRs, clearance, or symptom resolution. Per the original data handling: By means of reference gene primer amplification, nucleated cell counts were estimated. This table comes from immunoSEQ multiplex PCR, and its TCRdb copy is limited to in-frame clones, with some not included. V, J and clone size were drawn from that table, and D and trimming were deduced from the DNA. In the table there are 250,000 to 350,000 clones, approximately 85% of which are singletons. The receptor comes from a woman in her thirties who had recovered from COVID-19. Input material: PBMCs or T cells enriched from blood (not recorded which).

CDR3 in DNA: TGTGCCAGCAGCTTGGGTAGCGGGGACCAAGAGACCCAGTACTTC. This sequence encodes CASSLGSGDQETQYF. The chain recombines TRBV5-8 with TRBJ2-5, with 8 bases identical to TRBD2. This CDR3 is built from 15 residues. Trimming took 0 bases from V and 0 from J; bases not matched to a gene: 1. Per germline, CDR1 SGHTS and CDR2 YDEGEE.